There are a few counts of the clone carrying this TCR beta chain. Losses at the gene ends were 1 base for V and 0 bases for J; bases not matched to a gene: 8. CDR1 is SGHVS and CDR2 is FNYEAQ in the germline V gene. This CDR3 is built from 17 residues. Those with hyperthyroidism were 18 to 65 years old, newly diagnosed, and ill for under 2 months. Diagnostic decisions used clinical symptoms, serum thyroxine and TRAb, thyroid ultrasound and orbital computed tomography. This entry belongs to a study of T cells in Graves' hyperthyroidism and ophthalmopathy. TCR beta CDR3 regions were amplified from RNA. Carried out on the TCR CDR3, a first-round RT-PCR used the HTBI primer set. TCRdb re-called the multiplex PCR reads with MiXCR, one entry per CDR3 protein. The data contain 550,000 to 800,000 distinct CDR3 sequences, around 16% of them singletons.

Sequencing input: blood. The receptor's source is a man in his fifties with Graves' hyperthyroidism. The rearrangement joins TRBV7-6 to TRBJ2-7; 8 nucleotides align to TRBD2. The CDR3 bases are TGTGCCAGCAGCTTAGGCTCGCGGGAGGCTGGCTCCTACGAGCAGTACTTC. Translated: CASSLGSREAGSYEQYF.